The 2 T cell receptor beta chains below all came from one sample that was sequenced in a study of T cell repertoires in ileal Crohn's disease. Sequencing used immunoSEQ multiplex PCR; TCRdb keeps in-frame clones, though not all of them. The sample holds several thousand clones, around 80% seen once. Sample: ileal tissue. These receptors all stem from an adult with Crohn's disease.

The chain is built from TRBV2 and TRBJ1-4, with D tentatively TRBD1 (6 bases). Germline values: CDR1 SNHLY, CDR2 FYNNEI. The CDR3 sequence is 13 residues long. V was pared by 8 bases and J by 7 bases, with 14 bases between. CDR3 protein: CASGHREGEKLFF. The CDR3, as DNA: TGTGCCAGCGGGCACAGGGAGGGTGAAAAACTGTTTTTT.

For the CDR3, the DNA is TGTGCCAGCAGCCCCCGACAGGGGGTCACTGAAGCTTTCTTT. It yields the protein CASSPRQGVTEAFF. The chain joins TRBV2 to TRBJ1-1, with TRBD1 identical over 9 bases. The junction had 6 bases not matched to a gene; V was cut back by 6 bases and J by 4 bases. The germline gives CDR1 SNHLY, CDR2 FYNNEI. This CDR3 has 14 amino acids.